This paragraph reports one T cell receptor (beta chain). Its antigen remains unidentified. These data are taken from a study of cytomegalovirus exposure and HLA in healthy donors. Looking at the study overall: Genetic ancestry analysis placed around 76% of the 300 to 500 donors that were genotyped in the Caucasian-associated cluster.

Amplification used 60 Vbeta primers and 13 Jbeta primers. Repertoires were generated with immunoSEQ multiplex PCR, while TCRdb's copy carries only in-frame clones and drops some. Found here are more than 60,000 clones, around four fifths of them singletons; the top ten hold about 2.8%. Overall study results and limits: Some V segments, including TRBV6-2 and TRBV6-3, were excluded as indistinguishable. The authors enumerated some 170 TCR beta chains as linked to cytomegalovirus. Earlier analysis yielded a pattern in which most TCR beta V segments were productive about 87% or about 30% of the time.

Deletions cut 2 bases from V and 5 bases from J, with 15 bases between. This CDR3 is 15 amino acids long. In germline, CDR1 is LNHDA, CDR2 SQIVND (reference sequence). This TCR was recovered from a woman in her twenties or thirties in good health and CMV-seronegative. The rearrangement links TRBV19 to TRBJ2-5; unclear D gene. The specimen was PBMCs. The DNA of the CDR3 is TGTGCCAGTAGTATAACGGATTCTGGGCGCGAGACCCAGTACTTC. Its translation: CASSITDSGRETQYF.